The 2 T cell receptor beta chains given below trace back to one sample, sequenced in a study of blood T cell repertoires in COVID-19. Libraries were prepared by immunoSEQ multiplex PCR; TCRdb keeps only in-frame clonotypes and omits some of them. The sample comprises some 150,000 clones, about 86% of which are singletons, and over 8% rests with the top ten. Sequenced input: peripheral blood. Receptors originate from a woman aged 60 to 75 with acute or convalescent COVID-19.

The CDR3 protein is CAWTGGTGSLYGYTF. The CDR3 coding sequence is TGTGCCTGGACAGGCGGGACAGGGAGTCTCTATGGCTACACCTTC. This chain links TRBV30 with TRBJ1-2; 9 bases align to TRBD1. CDR1 and CDR2 (germline): GTSNPN, SVGIG (reference sequence). The CDR3 has 15 residues. Trimming cost V 4 bases and J 4 bases; bases outside gene matches: 10.

The chain couples TRBV6-5 to TRBJ2-2; TRBD1 might be the D (6 bases). Looked up from germline, CDR1 is MNHEY and CDR2 is SVGAGI. This CDR3 is built from 13 residues. With 6 bases removed from V and 3 bases from J, the gap between germline ends came to 8 bases. In DNA form, the CDR3 reads TGTGCCAGCAGCCGGACAGACACCGGGGAGCTGTTTTTT. Translation: CASSRTDTGELFF.